This entry is about one T cell receptor beta chain. The data were obtained in a study of blood T cell repertoires in COVID-19. Study in general: Collection of acute and convalescent COVID-19 samples took place in the United States, Italy and Spain.

Method: immunoSEQ multiplex PCR; TCRdb's copy keeps in-frame clones and lacks some. The sample lists hundreds of thousands of clones, around 88% seen once, with 6.9% in the top ten. The CDR3 spans 13 residues. Trimming removed 6 bases from V and 5 bases from J, with 8 bases in between. Per the germline V gene, CDR1 is SNHLY and CDR2 is FYNNEI. This TCR was recovered from a young woman who had recovered from COVID-19. The chain combines TRBV2 with TRBJ1-6; tentative D call: TRBD1 (6 bases). The sequenced material came from peripheral blood. The CDR3 region is CASSQGNNSPLHF. DNA of the CDR3: TGTGCCAGCAGCCAGGGGAATAATTCACCCCTCCACTTT.